These 27 T cell receptor beta chains share one sample of origin, sequenced in a study of T cell responses to AZD1222 COVID-19 vaccine. Only in-frame clones appear in the TCRdb table, and some are missing; sequencing was by immunoSEQ multiplex PCR. The sample shows under 200,000 clones, approximately 88% of them seen only once. The source material was peripheral blood, sampled 28 days after the second AZD1222 dose. All receptors come from an adult who received the AZD1222 COVID-19 vaccine.

The J gene is TRBJ2-6, the V gene TRBV4-1; perhaps TRBD2 as D (7 bases). CDR1 is MGHRA and CDR2 is YSYEKL in the germline V gene. V lost 2 bases and J lost 3, with 14 bases in between. CDR3 length: 17 residues. CDR3 DNA: TGCGCCAGCAGCCAATTTGGGGGGGCGCGTGGGGCCAACGTCCTGACTTTC. Translation: CASSQFGGARGANVLTF.

The V and J genes are TRBV11-2 and TRBJ2-2; D possibly uses TRBD1 or TRBD2 (5 bases each). The V end lost 0 bases, the J end lost 6 bases, and 14 bases lay between the germline ends. CDR3 size: 16 residues. The germline CDR1 and CDR2 sequences are SGHAT and FQNNGV. This chain's CDR3 is CASSLDRDPVPGELFF. The DNA for the CDR3 is TGTGCCAGCAGCTTAGACCGGGACCCAGTCCCCGGGGAGCTGTTTTTT.

As DNA, the CDR3 is TGTGCCAGCAGCTATCTTCCAAGTTTGGTAGCGGGGGGGTTTGGTGATACGCAGTATTTT. Translation gives CASSYLPSLVAGGFGDTQYF. The chain uses TRBV3-1 (or the pseudogene TRBV3-2) and TRBJ2-3, with TRBD2 matching 11 bases. This CDR3 is built from 20 residues. Germline CDR1 LGHDT, CDR2 YNNKEL (reference sequence). J lost 6 bases, V lost 5 bases, and 22 bases had no gene match.

The gene calls are TRBV4-1 and TRBJ2-3, with 7 bases fitting TRBD1. With 2 bases clipped from V and 4 bases from J, the junction kept 6 bases outside the gene matches. The CDR3 runs to 15 residues. From germline, CDR1 is MGHRA and CDR2 YSYEKL. The CDR3 region is CASSQPKTGADTQYF. CDR3 in DNA: TGCGCCAGCAGCCAACCCAAAACAGGGGCAGATACGCAGTATTTT.

This clone turned up a few times. The chain's CDR3 is CASTETDYSNQPQHF. Here the CDR3 DNA reads TGTGCCAGTACTGAGACAGACTATAGCAATCAGCCCCAGCATTTT. This chain uses TRBV19 with TRBJ1-5; D is perhaps TRBD1 (5 bases). Trimming shortened V by 7 bases and J by 0 bases, and 13 bases separated the two germline ends. This CDR3 is built from 15 residues. Germline V lookup: CDR1 LNHDA, CDR2 SQIVND (reference sequence).

The V gene is TRBV6-2 or TRBV6-3, the J gene TRBJ2-1; TRBD2 matches at 16 bases. The V segment lost 2 bases and the J segment 1 base; nucleotides outside the gene matches: 8. The CDR3 loop spans 20 amino acids. CDR1 is MNHEY and CDR2 is SVGEGT in the germline V gene. CDR3 DNA: TGTGCCAGCAGTTACCCCGGGACTAGCGGGGGGGCCAGGTCCTACAATGAGCAGTTCTTC. The encoded protein is CASSYPGTSGGARSYNEQFF.

The chain uses TRBV5-6 and TRBJ2-7; no firm D call. The CDR3 consists of 12 residues. Per the germline V gene, CDR1 is SGHDT and CDR2 is YYEEEE. Deletions cut 2 bases from V and 3 bases from J, with 6 bases between. Here the CDR3 DNA reads TGTGCCAGCAGCTTTGGGGACTACGAGCAGTACTTC. It yields the protein CASSFGDYEQYF.

This chain joins TRBV12-5 and TRBJ2-7; D is unresolved. Germline assignment: CDR1 LGHNT and CDR2 FRNRAP. This CDR3 spans 12 amino acids. With 1 base removed from V and 4 bases from J, the gap between germline ends came to 5 bases. The CDR3 nucleotides read TGTGCTAGTGGTTTGGGAGCGTACGAGCAGTACTTC. It translates to CASGLGAYEQYF. The entire variable domain, with the rest obtained from reference TRBV12-5 and TRBJ2-7, is as follows: DARVTQTPRHKVTEMGQEVTMRCQPILGHNTVFWYRQTMMQGLELLAYFRNRAPLDDSGMPKDRFSAEMPDATLATLKIQPSEPRDSAVYFCASGLGAYEQYFGPGTRLTVT.

CDR3 coding DNA: TGTGCCAGCAGCTCCGTCCGGGACACGGGATTTGAAAAACTGTTTTTT. Encoded protein: CASSSVRDTGFEKLFF. The V call is TRBV11-2, the J call TRBJ1-4; TRBD1 might be the D (6 bases). The V and J ends lost 4 bases and 7 bases respectively, with 19 bases between them. Germline loops: CDR1 SGHAT, CDR2 FQNNGV. The CDR3 covers 16 residues.

The chain combines TRBV19 with TRBJ2-3, with 11 bases matching TRBD2. Looked up from germline, CDR1 is LNHDA and CDR2 is SQIVND (reference sequence). Germline trimming cut 10 bases from V and 6 bases from J; bases unmatched to any gene: 12. This CDR3 region has 15 residues. CDR3 sequence (DNA): TGTGCCACCCTCCTTCCCGGGACTAGCGGCGATACGCAGTATTTT. It is translated as CATLLPGTSGDTQYF.

The chain uses TRBV3-1 (or the pseudogene TRBV3-2) and TRBJ1-1; TRBD1 aligns across 9 bases. Germline CDR1 LGHDT, CDR2 YNNKEL (reference sequence). The CDR3 covers 13 residues. J lost 5 bases, V lost 4 bases, and 2 bases had no gene match. CDR3 DNA sequence: TGTGCCAGCAGCCTTGACAGGGGGACTGAAGCTTTCTTT. It translates to CASSLDRGTEAFF.

CDR3: CASSKTETQYF. CDR3 in DNA: TGCGCCAGCAGCAAAACGGAGACCCAGTACTTC. The chain has TRBV5-1 and TRBJ2-5; no firm D call. Trimming took 4 bases from V and 5 from J, leaving 6 bases between them. The CDR3 sequence is 11 residues long. The germline gives CDR1 SGHRS, CDR2 YFSETQ.

The V gene is TRBV2, the J gene TRBJ1-2; TRBD1 aligns across 11 bases. From germline, CDR1 is SNHLY and CDR2 FYNNEI. J was trimmed by 5 bases and V by 6 bases; bases with no gene match: 5. The CDR3 has 14 amino acids. The CDR3 loop reads CASRDRGPRYGYTF. As DNA, the CDR3 is TGTGCCAGCAGGGACAGGGGGCCCCGGTATGGCTACACCTTC.

The genes are TRBV28 and TRBJ1-5; D call uncertain. V was shortened by 6 bases and J by 0 bases, with 6 bases between the two germline ends. From germline, CDR1 is MDHEN and CDR2 SYDVKM. The CDR3 loop spans 13 amino acids. CDR3 coding DNA: TGTGCCAGCAGCCGAGATAGCAATCAGCCCCAGCATTTT. This gives the protein CASSRDSNQPQHF.

This clone was detected once. This chain connects TRBV29-1 to TRBJ1-2; 11 bases fit TRBD1. Germline CDR1 SQVTM, CDR2 ANQGSEA. V trimming: 4 bases; J trimming: 4 bases; junction bases outside the gene matches: 5. The CDR3 has 14 amino acids. In nucleotides, the CDR3 is TGCAGCGTTGCCGGGACAGGGGGTAGCTATGGCTACACCTTC. Translating it yields CSVAGTGGSYGYTF.

The chain links TRBV29-1 to TRBJ1-1; D might be TRBD1 (6 bases). Trimming took off 6 bases at V and 1 base at J, with 12 bases between the two ends. CDR3 length: 13 amino acids. Germline CDR1 reads SQVTM; CDR2 reads ANQGSEA. The CDR3 bases are TGCAGCGTCGCTCTGACAGGGAACACTGAAGCTTTCTTT. Translating gives CSVALTGNTEAFF.

The rearrangement joins TRBV6-5 to TRBJ1-1; perhaps TRBD1 as D (6 bases). Germline CDR1 reads MNHEY; CDR2 reads SVGAGI. CDR3 length: 16 amino acids. V was shortened by 2 bases and J by 0 bases, with 13 bases between the two germline ends. CDR3 coding DNA: TGTGCCAGCAGTTACCCAATCGGACAGATGAACACTGAAGCTTTCTTT. Amino acid sequence: CASSYPIGQMNTEAFF.

The chain has TRBV5-4 and TRBJ1-2, with 8 bases fitting TRBD1. The germline CDR1 and CDR2 sequences are SGHNT and YYREEE (reference sequence). V trimming: 3 bases; J trimming: 7 bases; junction bases outside the gene matches: 5. The CDR3 runs to 13 residues. The CDR3 sequence is CASSWTGYSGYTF. The CDR3 nucleotides read TGTGCCAGCAGCTGGACAGGGTACAGTGGCTACACCTTC.

The chain employs TRBV5-6 and TRBJ1-5; 7 bases match TRBD1. The CDR3 has 16 residues. The germline gives CDR1 SGHDT, CDR2 YYEEEE. The ends lost 4 bases at V and 1 base at J; junction bases unmatched: 8. CDR3 residues: CASSKRTGGSNQPQHF. The CDR3 DNA reads TGTGCCAGCAGCAAACGGACAGGAGGGAGCAATCAGCCCCAGCATTTT.

The chain recombines TRBV7-2 with TRBJ2-4; D might be TRBD1 (6 bases). Germline V gene lookup returns CDR1 SGHTA and CDR2 FQGNSA. With 2 bases removed from V and 9 bases from J, the gap between germline ends came to 14 bases. CDR3 size: 14 residues. CDR3 nucleotides: TGTGCCAGCAGCTTATCACAGGGCAGTAGCATTCAGTACTTC. Encoded protein: CASSLSQGSSIQYF. The whole variable domain, filled in from reference TRBV7-2 and TRBJ2-4, reads GAGVSQSPSNKVTEKGKDVELRCDPISGHTALYWYRQSLGQGLEFLIYFQGNSAPDKSGLPSDRFSAERTGGSVSTLTIQRTQQEDSAVYLCASSLSQGSSIQYFGAGTRLSVL.

The J gene is TRBJ2-7, the V gene TRBV5-1; D remains unclear. V shed 0 bases and J shed 9 bases, with 13 bases lying between them. The CDR3 extends over 13 amino acids. Germline V CDR1 and CDR2: SGHRS, YFSETQ. The DNA for the CDR3 is TGCGCCAGCAGCTTGGCGGGCGAGAGTCGGCAGTACTTC. This sequence encodes CASSLAGESRQYF.

This rearrangement joins TRBV6-2 or TRBV6-3 to TRBJ1-5; D perhaps matches TRBD1 (5 bases). Trimming shortened V by 4 bases and J by 6 bases, and 13 bases separated the two germline ends. There are 14 residues in the CDR3. CDR1 is MNHEY, CDR2 SVGEGT, per germline. CDR3 amino acids: CASSSRGGTQPQHF. CDR3 DNA: TGTGCCAGCAGTTCCCGGGGGGGAACTCAGCCCCAGCATTTT.

The chain joins TRBV29-1 to TRBJ1-1; D not resolved. V was cut by 7 bases and J by 5 bases, with 14 bases left in between. The germline V gene encodes CDR1 SQVTM and CDR2 ANQGSEA. CDR3 length: 12 amino acids. CDR3 in amino acids: CSAAAQGTEAFF. CDR3 nucleotides: TGCAGCGCCGCGGCGCAAGGGACTGAAGCTTTCTTT. Together with reference TRBV29-1 and TRBJ1-1, the CDR3 gives the full variable domain: SAVISQKPSRDICQRGTSLTIQCQVDSQVTMMFWYRQQPGQSLTLIATANQGSEATYESGFVIDKFPISRPNLTFSTLTVSNMSPEDSSIYLCSAAAQGTEAFFGQGTRLTVV.

The chain employs TRBV5-4 and TRBJ1-1; TRBD1 agrees at 7 bases. Germline assignment: CDR1 SGHNT and CDR2 YYREEE (reference sequence). J lost 3 bases, V lost 3 bases, and 2 bases had no gene match. The CDR3 has 13 amino acids. The CDR3 DNA reads TGTGCCAGCAGCTCCAGGGGGGACACTGAAGCTTTCTTT. This translates into CASSSRGDTEAFF.

The CDR3 loop reads CASSLDPGTENYGYTF. The CDR3, as DNA: TGTGCCAGCAGCTTAGATCCAGGGACAGAGAACTATGGCTACACCTTC. The rearrangement joins TRBV11-2 to TRBJ1-2; 7 nucleotides agree with TRBD1. Germline CDR1 reads SGHAT; CDR2 reads FQNNGV. V lost 0 bases to trimming and J lost 2 bases; unmatched junction nucleotides: 6. This CDR3 is built from 16 residues.

The chain carries TRBV2 and TRBJ1-2; 10 nucleotides match TRBD1. The CDR3 extends over 14 amino acids. The V segment lost 6 bases and the J segment 6 bases; nucleotides outside the gene matches: 7. The germline CDR1 and CDR2 sequences are SNHLY and FYNNEI. CDR3 coding DNA: TGTGCCAGCAGCTCCCAAGGGACAGGGGATGGCTACACCTTC. This codes for CASSSQGTGDGYTF.

The chain joins TRBV27 to TRBJ1-5, with D perhaps matching TRBD1 (5 bases). Per germline, CDR1 MNHEY and CDR2 SMNVEV (reference sequence). Trimming cost V 6 bases and J 7 bases, with 19 bases left between them. There are 15 residues in the CDR3. CDR3 region: CASSPGQSGRQPQHF. As DNA, the CDR3 is TGTGCCAGCAGCCCGGGGCAGTCGGGTCGCCAGCCCCAGCATTTT.